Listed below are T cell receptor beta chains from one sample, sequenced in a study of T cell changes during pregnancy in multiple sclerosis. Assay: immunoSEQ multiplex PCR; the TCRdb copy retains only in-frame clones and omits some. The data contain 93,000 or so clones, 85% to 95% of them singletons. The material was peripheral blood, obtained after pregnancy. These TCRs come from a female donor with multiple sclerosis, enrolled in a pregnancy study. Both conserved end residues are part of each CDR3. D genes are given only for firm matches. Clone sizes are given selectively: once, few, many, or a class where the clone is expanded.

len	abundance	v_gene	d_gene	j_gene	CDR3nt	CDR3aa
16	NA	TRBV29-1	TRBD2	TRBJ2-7	TGCAGCGCAGGCGGGCTAGCGGGAAGCGCCCCCTACGAGCAGTACTTC	CSAGGLAGSAPYEQYF
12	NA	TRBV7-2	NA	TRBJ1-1	TGTGCCAGCAGCTTACAGGGGTCTGAAGCTTTCTTT	CASSLQGSEAFF
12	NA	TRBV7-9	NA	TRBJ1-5	TGTGCCAGCAGCCTCGGCAATCAGCCCCAGCATTTT	CASSLGNQPQHF
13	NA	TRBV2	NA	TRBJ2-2	TGTGCCAGCACCAGGGCTAATTTCGGGGAGCTGTTTTTT	CASTRANFGELFF
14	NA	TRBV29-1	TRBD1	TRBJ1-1	TGCAGCGCCGTAGACAGGGCAGGGAACACTGAAGCTTTCTTT	CSAVDRAGNTEAFF
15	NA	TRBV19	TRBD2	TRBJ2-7	TGTGCCAGTACCCGAGGGGCGGGGGAGACCTACGAGCAGTACTTC	CASTRGAGETYEQYF
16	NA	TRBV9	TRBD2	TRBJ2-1	TGTGCCAGCAGCGTAGCCGGGACTAGCGGTTACAATGAGCAGTTCTTC	CASSVAGTSGYNEQFF
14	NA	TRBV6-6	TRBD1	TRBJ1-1	TGTGCCAGCAGTTACAACAGGGGGAACACTGAAGCTTTCTTT	CASSYNRGNTEAFF
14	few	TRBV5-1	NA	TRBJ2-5	TGCGCCAGCAGCTTCGGGACTCCTCAAGAGACCCAGTACTTC	CASSFGTPQETQYF
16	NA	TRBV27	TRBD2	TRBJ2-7	TGTGCCAGCCCGCGACTAGCGGGAGTGAGTAGCTACGAGCAGTACTTC	CASPRLAGVSSYEQYF
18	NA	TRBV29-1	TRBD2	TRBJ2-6	TGCAGCGTTGAAGGCGCGGGGGGCGGCTTCTCTGGGGCCAACGTCCTGACTTTC	CSVEGAGGGFSGANVLTF
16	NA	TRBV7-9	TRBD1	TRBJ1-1	TGTGCCAGCAGCCAGGGAGCGGGACAGGGGGCTACTGAAGCTTTCTTT	CASSQGAGQGATEAFF
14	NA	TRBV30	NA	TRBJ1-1	TGTGCCTGGGAAGCGGGGCAGGGAGTCACTGAAGCTTTCTTT	CAWEAGQGVTEAFF
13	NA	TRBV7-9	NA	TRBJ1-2	TGTGCCAGCAGCTTAGAGGGGCGACAGGACTACACCTTC	CASSLEGRQDYTF
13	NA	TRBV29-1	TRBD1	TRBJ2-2	TGCAGCGTGGGGACAGGGCACACCGGGGAGCTGTTTTTT	CSVGTGHTGELFF
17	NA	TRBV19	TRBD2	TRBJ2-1	TGTGCCAGTAGTCCCGCTAGCGGAGAAAGCTCCTACAATGAGCAGTTCTTC	CASSPASGESSYNEQFF
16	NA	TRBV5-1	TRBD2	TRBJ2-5	TGCGCCAGCAGCTTGTTTACTAGCGGGATACAAGAGACCCAGTACTTC	CASSLFTSGIQETQYF
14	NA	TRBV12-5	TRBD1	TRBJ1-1	TGTGCTAGTGGTACCGGACAGGGGAACACTGAAGCTTTCTTT	CASGTGQGNTEAFF
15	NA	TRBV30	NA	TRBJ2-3	TGTGCCTGGAGTCCACTAGGCCTAAGCACAGATACGCAGTATTTT	CAWSPLGLSTDTQYF
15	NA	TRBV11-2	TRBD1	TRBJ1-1	TGTGCCAGCAGCTTAGGACAGGGGGTGAACACTGAAGCTTTCTTT	CASSLGQGVNTEAFF
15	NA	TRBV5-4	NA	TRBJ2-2	TGTGCCAGCAGCCCGGGACAATCGATCACCGGGGAGCTGTTTTTT	CASSPGQSITGELFF
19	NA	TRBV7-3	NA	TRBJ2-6	TGTGCCAGCAGCGTAATTGGGGCGGGGAGTAGCTCTGGGGCCAACGTCCTGACTTTC	CASSVIGAGSSSGANVLTF
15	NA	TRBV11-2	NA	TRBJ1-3	TGTGCCAGCAGTACTACAGGCTTCTCTGGAAACACCATATATTTT	CASSTTGFSGNTIYF
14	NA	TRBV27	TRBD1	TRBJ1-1	TGTGCCAGCAGTCCAGGGGGCGTGGGCACTGAAGCTTTCTTT	CASSPGGVGTEAFF
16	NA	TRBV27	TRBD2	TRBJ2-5	TGTGCCAGCAGAGGTTGGATGACTAGCGGCAAAGAGACCCAGTACTTC	CASRGWMTSGKETQYF
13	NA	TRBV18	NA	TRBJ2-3	TGTGCCAGCTCACCACCTTCTACAGATACGCAGTATTTT	CASSPPSTDTQYF
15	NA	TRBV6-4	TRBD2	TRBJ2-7	TGTGCCAGCAGTGACCGACTAGCGGGAGTGGGTGAGCAGTACTTC	CASSDRLAGVGEQYF
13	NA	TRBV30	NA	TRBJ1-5	TGTGCCTGGGGGGGAGGGGGCAATCAGCCCCAGCATTTT	CAWGGGGNQPQHF
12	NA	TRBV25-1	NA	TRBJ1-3	TGTGCCAGCAGTGAACCACTGGACACCATATATTTT	CASSEPLDTIYF
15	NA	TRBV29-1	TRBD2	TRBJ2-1	TGCAGCGTTGCTTTGCTAGCGGGGGTTTACAATGAGCAGTTCTTC	CSVALLAGVYNEQFF
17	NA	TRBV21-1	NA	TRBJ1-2	TGTGCCAGCAGCTACCGGGACAGTGTTTTTATAGGCTATGGCTACACCTTC	CASSYRDSVFIGYGYTF
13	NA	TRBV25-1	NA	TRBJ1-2	TGTGCCAGCAGTCAATCCAGGGGTTCGGGCTACACCTTC	CASSQSRGSGYTF
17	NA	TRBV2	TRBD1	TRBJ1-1	TGTGCCAGCAGAACCGGGACAGGGTGGTTTATGAACACTGAAGCTTTCTTT	CASRTGTGWFMNTEAFF
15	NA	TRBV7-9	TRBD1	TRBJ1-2	TGTGCCAGCAGCTTAGCACAGGGGGCGAACTATGGCTACACCTTC	CASSLAQGANYGYTF
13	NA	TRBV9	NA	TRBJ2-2	TGTGCCAGCAGCGTTATGAGATCCGGGGAGCTGTTTTTT	CASSVMRSGELFF
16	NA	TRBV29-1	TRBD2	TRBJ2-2	TGCAGCGCTAACAAAATAAGAACTAGCGGGAGGGGGGAGCTGTTTTTT	CSANKIRTSGRGELFF
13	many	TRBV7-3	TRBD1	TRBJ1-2	TGTGCCAGCAGCCAAGGACAGGGTGTCGGCTACACCTTC	CASSQGQGVGYTF
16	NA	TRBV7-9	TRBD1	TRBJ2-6	TGTGCCAGCAGCTTATCAGGGGGACCCGGGGCCAACGTCCTGACTTTC	CASSLSGGPGANVLTF
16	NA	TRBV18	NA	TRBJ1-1	TGTGCCAGCTCACCACGCACAGGGAGTACGAACACTGAAGCTTTCTTT	CASSPRTGSTNTEAFF
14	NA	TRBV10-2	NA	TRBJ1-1	TGCGCCAGCAGTGAGCGGAGGGTCTACACTGAAGCTTTCTTT	CASSERRVYTEAFF
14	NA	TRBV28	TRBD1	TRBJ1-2	TGTGCCAGCAGCCTCGGACAGGGGGGTTATGGCTACACCTTC	CASSLGQGGYGYTF
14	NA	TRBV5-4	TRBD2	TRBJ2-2	TGTGCCAGCAGCCCCACGGGGGGGGCCGGGGAGCTGTTTTTT	CASSPTGGAGELFF
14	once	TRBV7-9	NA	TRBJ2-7	TGTGCCAGCGGTCGGGTAGGGGCCTCCTACGAGCAGTACTTC	CASGRVGASYEQYF
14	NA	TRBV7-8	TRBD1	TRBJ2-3	TGTGCCAGCAGCCTCCGGGACAGGGTAGATACGCAGTATTTT	CASSLRDRVDTQYF
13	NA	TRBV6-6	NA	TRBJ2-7	TGTGCCAGCAGTTCCGGACAGACCTACGAGCAGTACTTC	CASSSGQTYEQYF
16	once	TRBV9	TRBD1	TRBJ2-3	TGTGCCAGCAGCGGCCCGAGGGACAGGTTTGGAGATACGCAGTATTTT	CASSGPRDRFGDTQYF
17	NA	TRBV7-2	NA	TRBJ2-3	TGTGCCAGCAGCTTAGGGTATCCGGGGTCTAGCACAGATACGCAGTATTTT	CASSLGYPGSSTDTQYF
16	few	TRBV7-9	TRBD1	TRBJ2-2	TGTGCCAGCAGCTTACCACAGGGGGGATATACCGGGGAGCTGTTTTTT	CASSLPQGGYTGELFF
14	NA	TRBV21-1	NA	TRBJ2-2	TGTGCCGTAATGGTAAGACAGAACACCGGGGAGCTGTTTTTT	CAVMVRQNTGELFF